These T cell receptor beta chains were read from a single sample in a study of response to subunit inactivated influenza vaccine. From the RT-PCR reads, TCRdb called clonotypes with MiXCR, one entry per CDR3 protein. This table has roughly 160,000 distinct CDR3 sequences, roughly a tenth appearing once. Specimen: non-naive T cells sorted from PBMCs, collected 45 days after vaccination. These TCRs come from a man in his fifties or sixties who received an inactivated influenza vaccine. CDR3s include the opening cysteine and the closing phenylalanine or tryptophan. D genes are given only for firm matches. For some rows the clone size is stated as once, few or many, or as a class when expanded; others skip it.

clone_size d_call j_call v_call cdr3_nt cdr3_aa
. . TRBJ2-5 TRBV20-1 TGCAGTGCCCAGGCTGGGAATCAAGAGACCCAGTACTTC CSAQAGNQETQYF
many . TRBJ2-5 TRBV7-9 TGTGCCAGCAGCCCCGGCCACCCCCAAGAGACCCAGTACTTC CASSPGHPQETQYF
many TRBD2 TRBJ2-7 TRBV12-3/TRBV12-4 TGTGCCAGCAGTTCCCGGAGGACTAGCCGCTCCTACGAGCAGTACTTC CASSSRRTSRSYEQYF
few . TRBJ2-7 TRBV3-1 TGTGCCAGCAGCCGTGGATCGAACGAGCAGTACTTC CASSRGSNEQYF
many TRBD2 TRBJ2-2 TRBV5-1 TGCGCCAGCAGCTTGGGCGAGCGGGAGTTCGGGGAGCTGTTTTTT CASSLGEREFGELFF
many . TRBJ2-5 TRBV5-1 TGCGCCAGCAGCTTGGCCGTGGGGGAGTACCAAGAGACCCAGTACTTC CASSLAVGEYQETQYF
few . TRBJ1-4 TRBV7-2 TGTGCCAGCAGATTTGACACGGTCAATGAAAAACTGTTTTTT CASRFDTVNEKLFF
. TRBD2 TRBJ2-7 TRBV28 TGTGCCAGCAGTTTTCATATTGAGCGGGAGGGTTCCTACGAGCAGTACTTC CASSFHIEREGSYEQYF
many . TRBJ1-5 TRBV12-3/TRBV12-4 TGTGCCAGCAGTTTTGGGGAGAGCAATCAGCCCCAGCATTTT CASSFGESNQPQHF
. TRBD2 TRBJ2-3 TRBV9 TGTGCCAGCAGCGTAGGACGGCCTAGCGGGGTGTATACGCAGTATTTT CASSVGRPSGVYTQYF
few TRBD2 TRBJ2-3 TRBV29-1 TGCAGCGTTGTAGGACTAGCGGGAGCCAGTACAGATACGCAGTATTTT CSVVGLAGASTDTQYF
. . TRBJ2-7 TRBV6-5 TGTGCCAGCAGCTACGCCCTGGCTCTTGAGCAGTACTTC CASSYALALEQYF
few . TRBJ2-5 TRBV20-1 TGCAGTGCTAGAAGGGAGAATTGGGAGACCCAGTACTTC CSARRENWETQYF
. . TRBJ2-1 TRBV18 TGTGCCAGCTCACCACAGGAGGGAGACAATGAGCAGTTCTTC CASSPQEGDNEQFF
. TRBD2 TRBJ2-5 TRBV7-2 TGTGCCAGCAGCTCCGGACTAGCGGGAGGGCCGGGAGAGACCCAGTACTTC CASSSGLAGGPGETQYF
. TRBD2 TRBJ2-5 TRBV20-1 TGCAGTGCTAGAGACTCTAAAGCGGGGGTGGGAGAGACCCAGTATTTC CSARDSKAGVGETQYF
. TRBD2 TRBJ2-7 TRBV15 TGTGCCACCAGCAGAGGCGGGGGGTCCTACGAGCAGTACTTC CATSRGGGSYEQYF
. . TRBJ1-1 TRBV4-2 TGTGCCAGCAGCCAAGCCGGGGCCGGGGGGACTGAAGCTTTCTTT CASSQAGAGGTEAFF
. . TRBJ1-2 TRBV24-1 TGTGCCACCAGTGATCACGACAGCTATGGCTACACCTTC CATSDHDSYGYTF
. TRBD2 TRBJ2-2 TRBV15 TGTGCCACCAGCAGAGATCCCGCTAGCGGGATTTTATACACCGGGGAGCTGTTTTTT CATSRDPASGILYTGELFF
. TRBD1 TRBJ2-7 TRBV10-2 TGCGCCAGCAGTGACCGCATCAACAGGGGACGCTTAGCCGAGCAGTACTTC CASSDRINRGRLAEQYF
many TRBD2 TRBJ2-2 TRBV10-2 TGCGCCAGCAGGGAGACTAGCGGGAGGGTGCCCACCGGGGAGCTGTTTTTT CASRETSGRVPTGELFF
few . TRBJ2-3 TRBV5-1 TGCGCCAGCACCTCGCGGGTGGGCGCAGATACGCAGTATTTT CASTSRVGADTQYF
. TRBD1 TRBJ2-5 TRBV12-3/TRBV12-4 TGTGCCAGCAGTTTAGGGACAGGGATGGGAGAGACCCAGTACTTC CASSLGTGMGETQYF
few TRBD2 TRBJ2-2 TRBV28 TGTGCCAGCTCCTCGGCCCAGGGAGGGTTAGCGAACACCGGGGAGCTGTTTTTT CASSSAQGGLANTGELFF
. . TRBJ2-7 TRBV10-3 TGTGCCATCAGTCGGGACGGATTAGCGGCCGAGCAGTACTTC CAISRDGLAAEQYF
. TRBD2 TRBJ2-7 TRBV20-1 TGCAGTGCGCTCCGTGGCGGGAGAGATTACGAGCAGTACTTC CSALRGGRDYEQYF
. TRBD2 TRBJ2-7 TRBV5-1 TGCGCCAGCAGCTTTACAGCGGGAGCAGACGAGCAGTACTTC CASSFTAGADEQYF
few . TRBJ2-7 TRBV6-5 TGTGCCAGCAGTTCCGGGACGGAATACTACGAGCAGTACTTC CASSSGTEYYEQYF
many . TRBJ2-3 TRBV5-1 TGCGCCAGCAGCTTGGGAGGCGAGACAGATACGCAGTATTTT CASSLGGETDTQYF
many TRBD1 TRBJ1-2 TRBV5-1 TGCGCCAGCAGCTTGGGGACAGGTCCCTATGGCTACACCTTC CASSLGTGPYGYTF
many . TRBJ1-4 TRBV20-1 TGCAGTGCTACCGAAGCAACTAATGAAAAACTGTTTTTT CSATEATNEKLFF
many . TRBJ2-5 TRBV3-1 TGTGCCAGCAGCCAAGTTCTGGGGTGGACAGAGACCCAGTACTTC CASSQVLGWTETQYF
few TRBD1 TRBJ1-1 TRBV3-1 TGTGCCAGCAGCCGCTCAGGGGGCGGCGCTTTCTTT CASSRSGGGAFF
few TRBD2 TRBJ2-3 TRBV15 TGTGCCACCAGCAGAGATAGACTAGCGGGAGGAGTGAAAGGCACAGATACGCAGTATTTT CATSRDRLAGGVKGTDTQYF
many TRBD2 TRBJ2-2 TRBV4-1 TGCGCCAGCAGCCAGCGACTAGCGGCAGGGGTAACGAACACCGGGGAGCTGTTTTTT CASSQRLAAGVTNTGELFF
. . TRBJ2-7 TRBV7-9 TGTGCCAGCAGCCCTGGGGTCGAGCAGTACTTC CASSPGVEQYF
many TRBD2 TRBJ2-2 TRBV20-1 TGCAGTGCTAAAAGACTAGCGAGCGGGGAGCTGTTTTTT CSAKRLASGELFF
few . TRBJ2-5 TRBV27 TGTGCCAGCAGTTGGGGGGCCCAAGAGACCCAGTACTTC CASSWGAQETQYF